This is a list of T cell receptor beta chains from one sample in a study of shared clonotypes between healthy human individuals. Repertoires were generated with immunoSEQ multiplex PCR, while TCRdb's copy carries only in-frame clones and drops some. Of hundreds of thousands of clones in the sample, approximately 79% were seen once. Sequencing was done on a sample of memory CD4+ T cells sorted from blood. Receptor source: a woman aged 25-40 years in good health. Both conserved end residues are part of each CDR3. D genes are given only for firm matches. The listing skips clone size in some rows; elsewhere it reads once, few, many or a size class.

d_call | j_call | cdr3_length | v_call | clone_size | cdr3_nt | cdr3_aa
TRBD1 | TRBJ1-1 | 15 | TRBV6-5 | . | TGTGCCAGCAGCGGGACAGGGTTATCGCGCACTGAAGCTTTCTTT | CASSGTGLSRTEAFF
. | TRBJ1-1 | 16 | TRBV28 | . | TGTGCCAGCAGTTCGTTGATAGGGGGGGCAAATACGGAGGCTTTCTTT | CASSSLIGGANTEAFF
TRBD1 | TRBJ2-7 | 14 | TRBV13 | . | TGTGCCAGCAGCAACCGGGACAGGAACTACGAGCAGTACTTC | CASSNRDRNYEQYF
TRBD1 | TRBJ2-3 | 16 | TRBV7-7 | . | TGTGCCAGCAGCTCCCCGACAGGGAATAGCACAGATACGCAGTATTTT | CASSSPTGNSTDTQYF
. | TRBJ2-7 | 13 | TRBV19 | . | TGTGCCAGTAGTAGCGGGACAACCTACGAGCAGTACTTC | CASSSGTTYEQYF
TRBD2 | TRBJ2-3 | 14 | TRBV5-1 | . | TGCGCCAGCAGCTTGAACCGGGAGGCCGATACGCAGTATTTT | CASSLNREADTQYF
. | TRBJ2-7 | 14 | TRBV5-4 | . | TGTGCCAGCAGCAACTCCGGGACAATCTACGAGCAGTACTTC | CASSNSGTIYEQYF
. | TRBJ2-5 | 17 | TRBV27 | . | TGTGCCAGCAGTTTCACATCCTTGGACTACGAGATGAAGACCCAGTACTTC | CASSFTSLDYEMKTQYF
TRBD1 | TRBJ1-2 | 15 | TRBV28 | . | TGTGCCAGCATGAACCTCGCAGGGGGCGGCTATGGCTACACCTTC | CASMNLAGGGYGYTF
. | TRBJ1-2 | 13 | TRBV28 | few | TGTGCCACCCTGAATCCAGGGTATGGTGGCTACACCTTC | CATLNPGYGGYTF
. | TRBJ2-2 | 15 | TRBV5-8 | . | TGTGCCAGCAGCTTGGTAGAACGGGACACCGGGGAGCTGTTTTTT | CASSLVERDTGELFF
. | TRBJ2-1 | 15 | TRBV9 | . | TGTGCCAGCAGCGTAGGCTGGATATCCTACAATGAGCAGTTCTTC | CASSVGWISYNEQFF
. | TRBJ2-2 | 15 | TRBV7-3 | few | TGTGCCAGCAGCTTAAGCTCCCGCCTGTCCGGGGAGCTGTTTTTT | CASSLSSRLSGELFF
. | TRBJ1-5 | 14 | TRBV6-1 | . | TGTGCCAGCAGTGAATGGGCAGGCAATCAGCCCCAGCATTTT | CASSEWAGNQPQHF
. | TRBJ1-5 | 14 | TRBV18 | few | TGTGCCAGCTCACCACAGGGAGGCAATCAGCCCCAGCATTTT | CASSPQGGNQPQHF
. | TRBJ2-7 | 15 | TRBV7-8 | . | TGTGCCAGCAGCTTACAACCGGGCCCGGGGTACGAGCAGTACTTC | CASSLQPGPGYEQYF
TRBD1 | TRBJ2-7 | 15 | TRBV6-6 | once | TGTGCCAGCAGTCCATGGACAGGGGGATCGTACGAGCAGTACTTC | CASSPWTGGSYEQYF
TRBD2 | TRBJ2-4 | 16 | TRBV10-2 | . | TGCGCCAGCAGTTTTAGCGGGGGGCTAGCCAAAAACATTCAGTACTTC | CASSFSGGLAKNIQYF
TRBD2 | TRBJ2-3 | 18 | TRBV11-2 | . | TGTGCCAGCAGCTTAGATAAGTCTAGCGGGAGTTGGACAGATACGCAGTATTTT | CASSLDKSSGSWTDTQYF
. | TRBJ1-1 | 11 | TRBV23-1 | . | TGCGCCAGCAGGCTATTCACTGAAGCTTTCTTT | CASRLFTEAFF
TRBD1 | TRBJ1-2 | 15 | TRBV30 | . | TGTGCCTGGAGAACACCTGGACAGGGAGGCTATGGCTACACCTTC | CAWRTPGQGGYGYTF
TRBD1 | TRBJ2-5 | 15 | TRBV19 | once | TGTGCCAGCTGTAGAAAAGGGACAGACCAAGAGACCCAGTACTTC | CASCRKGTDQETQYF
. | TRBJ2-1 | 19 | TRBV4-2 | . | TGTGCCAGCAGCCAAGATTTGGGGCTTGGGGAAGCCCGATTAAATGAGCAGTTCTTC | CASSQDLGLGEARLNEQFF
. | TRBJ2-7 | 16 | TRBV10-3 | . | TGTGCCATCAGTAGGGTTGGAACAGGGAAGTTATACGAGCAGTACTTC | CAISRVGTGKLYEQYF
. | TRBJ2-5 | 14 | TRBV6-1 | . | TGTGCCAGCAGTGAAAATGTGGTGGGGGAGACCCAGTACTTC | CASSENVVGETQYF
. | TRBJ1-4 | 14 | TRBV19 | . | TGTGCCAGTAGCTCACAGGTGGAGGACGAAAAACTGTTTTTT | CASSSQVEDEKLFF
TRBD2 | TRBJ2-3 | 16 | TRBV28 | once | TGTGCCAGCAGAGACGACACTAGCGGCGTCACAGATACGCAGTATTTT | CASRDDTSGVTDTQYF
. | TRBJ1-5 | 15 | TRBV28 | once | TGTGCCAGCAGTTTATTGTTTGGGGGCATTCAGCCCCAGCATTTT | CASSLLFGGIQPQHF
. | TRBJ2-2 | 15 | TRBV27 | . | TGTGCCAGCAGTTTATCGGGGACACTCACCGGGGAGCTGTTTTTT | CASSLSGTLTGELFF
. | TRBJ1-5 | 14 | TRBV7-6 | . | TGTGCCAGCAGCAGGGCGGCAGGGAATCAGCCCCAGCATTTT | CASSRAAGNQPQHF
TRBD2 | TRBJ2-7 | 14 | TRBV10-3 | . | TGTGCCATCAGATCTAGCGGAGCCTCCTACGAGCAGTACTTC | CAIRSSGASYEQYF